This TCR beta chain derives from a study of T cell repertoires in cytomegalovirus infection (dated by TCRdb to between 2018 and 2020). About the investigation overall: Alongside well-studied HLA-B-restricted epitopes, the peptide stimulations were aimed at recently identified HLA-C-restricted CMV epitopes, whose presentation resists viral immunomodulation. Donor HLA type was relevant to the analysis, as public TCR beta signatures indicated carriage of CMV infection together with the matching HLA type.

The treatment or condition label here, explained by the study, means: in vitro stimulation with specific CMV peptide epitopes to enrich CMV-specific T cells. From the cysteine through the phenylalanine, the CDR3 covers 17 amino acids. The CDR3 DNA has 51 bases and is translated from base 1. V lost 1 base and J lost 3 bases, and the count of bases not matched to a germline gene is 3. Via the germline V gene, CDR1 is SGHVS and CDR2 FQNEAQ. In this sample, this clonotype turned up many times. Its antigen remains unidentified. The record has no base qualities; no much larger clone is one base away. Sequencing used an Illumina HiSeq 1500. The raw public reads went through TCRdb reprocessing: fastp at Q25, MiXCR clone calling, in-frame beta chains kept. Identical CDR3 proteins give one entry, which carries the most common genes and DNA. The sample profile shows about 830,000 distinct CDR3 sequences; approximately 32% of them were found once. Clones ranked in the top ten supply roughly an eighth of the sample.

Results and caveats for the whole study, not just this receptor: In the ex vivo response, HLA-C-restricted CMV-specific TCR beta clonotypes were dominant, and in two of eight donors the single most frequent clonotype came from this HLA-C-restricted group. In both this cohort and an independent roughly 330-donor cohort, the cumulative frequency of public TCR beta family members distinguished carriers of CMV infection plus the relevant HLA type.

The clonotype comes from a human donor in good health (CMV status not recorded). Some clones in this sample may be carry-over from other donors' samples. The source material was cultured CD8+ T cells from PBMCs, sampled from culture after CMV antigen stimulation. Recombination connected TRBV7-8 to TRBJ2-1, with TRBD2 matching 13 junction bases. Here the CDR3 is given as CASSLVTSGGVYNEQFF. Here is the DNA: TGTGCCAGCAGCTTAGTAACTAGCGGGGGGGTCTACAATGAGCAGTTCTTC.